This TCR beta chain stems from a study of PD-1 blockade in classical Hodgkin lymphoma. There was relapse after autologous stem cell transplantation in every patient, and there was variation in brentuximab vedotin exposure. Clones were read by immunoSEQ multiplex PCR, and TCRdb kept only the in-frame ones, dropping some. The data show tens of thousands of clones, 89% seen once. The CDR3 runs to 14 residues. Trimming took off 0 bases at V and 2 bases at J, with 9 bases between the two ends. Per germline, CDR1 SGHDT and CDR2 YYEEEE. The source was peripheral blood mononuclear cells (PBMCs), collected before the second cycle of nivolumab. V and J are TRBV5-6 and TRBJ2-7; D might be TRBD1 (6 bases). This clonotype was sampled from a human donor with classical Hodgkin lymphoma. CDR3 region: CASSLGTGTYEQYF. The CDR3, as DNA: TGTGCCAGCAGCTTGGGTACAGGGACCTACGAGCAGTACTTC. Full variable domain (remainder filled in from reference TRBV5-6 and TRBJ2-7): DAGVTQSPTHLIKTRGQQVTLRCSPKSGHDTVSWYQQALGQGPQFIFQYYEEEERQRGNFPDRFSGHQFPNYSSELNVNALLLGDSALYLCASSLGTGTYEQYFGPGTRLTVT.